This T cell receptor beta chain comes out of a study of T cell repertoires in cytomegalovirus infection. Overall study context: A matching HLA type, together with CMV infection, was signaled by public TCR beta signatures. Findings and limits, study-wide: CMV-specific HLA-C-restricted TCR beta clonotypes dominated the ex vivo response. Pooled public TCR beta family frequency picked out CMV carriers with the relevant HLA.

TCRdb re-analysed the reads in MiXCR, keeping a single row per CDR3 protein. The sample has 290,000 or so distinct CDR3 sequences, 9.6% seen once. This clonotype was seen at least ten times. Its specificity is not known. The sequence was obtained from a human donor in good health (CMV status not recorded). Some clones in this sample may be carry-over from other donors' samples. Sequencing was done on a sample of PBMCs.

CDR3 in DNA: TGTGCCACCGGGACAGGGGGCACTGAAGCTTTCTTT. Translating it yields CATGTGGTEAFF. This chain uses TRBV7-9 with TRBJ1-1; 11 bases line up with TRBD1. Germline CDR1 and CDR2: SEHNR and FQNEAQ (reference sequence). The CDR3 sequence is 12 residues long. Trimming cost V 10 bases and J 4 bases; bases outside gene matches: 2. The full variable domain, its missing parts supplied by reference TRBV7-9 and TRBJ1-1, is DTGVSQNPRHKITKRGQNVTFRCDPISEHNRLYWYRQTLGQGPEFLTYFQNEAQLEKSRLLSDRFSAERPKGSFSTLEIQRTEQGDSAMYLCATGTGGTEAFFGQGTRLTVV.